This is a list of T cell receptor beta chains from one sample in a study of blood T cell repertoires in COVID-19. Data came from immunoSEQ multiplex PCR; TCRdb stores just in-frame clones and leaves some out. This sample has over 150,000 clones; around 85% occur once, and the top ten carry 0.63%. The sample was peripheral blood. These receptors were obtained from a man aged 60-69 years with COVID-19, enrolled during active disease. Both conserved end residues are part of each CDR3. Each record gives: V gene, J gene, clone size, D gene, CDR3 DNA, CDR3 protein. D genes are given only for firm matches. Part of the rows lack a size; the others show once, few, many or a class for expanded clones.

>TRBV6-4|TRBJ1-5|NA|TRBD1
TGTGCCAGCAGTGAGGACACAGGGGCGGGTCAGCCCCAGCATTTT
CASSEDTGAGQPQHF
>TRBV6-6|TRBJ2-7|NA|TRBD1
TGTGCCAGCAGGACGGACAGGGACCGCTACGAGCAGTACTTC
CASRTDRDRYEQYF
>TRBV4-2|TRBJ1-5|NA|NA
TGTGCCAGCAGTCAAGAGGCTCAGGGGATCCATCAGCCCCAGCATTTT
CASSQEAQGIHQPQHF
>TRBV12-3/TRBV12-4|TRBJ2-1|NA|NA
TGTGCCAGCAGAGCAGGGCCCGGTCAGCAGTTCTTC
CASRAGPGQQFF
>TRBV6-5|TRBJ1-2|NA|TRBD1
TGTGCCAGCAGGCTAGGACAGGGGGGCTATGGCTACACCTTC
CASRLGQGGYGYTF
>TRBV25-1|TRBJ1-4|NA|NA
TGTGCCAGCAGTGACTGGCAGGGTGCAACTAATGAAAAACTGTTTTTT
CASSDWQGATNEKLFF
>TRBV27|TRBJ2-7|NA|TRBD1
TGTGCCAGCAGTTCACAGGGGGCCCTCGAGCAGTACTTC
CASSSQGALEQYF
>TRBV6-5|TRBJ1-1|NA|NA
TGTGCCGCAAAGGACAGCCTGAACACTGAAGCTTTCTTT
CAAKDSLNTEAFF
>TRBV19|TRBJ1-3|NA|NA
TGTGCCAGTACCGCGTCAACCACGGGACACCCGAGCTCTGGAAACACCATATATTTT
CASTASTTGHPSSGNTIYF
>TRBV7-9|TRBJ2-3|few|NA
TGTGCCAGCAGCCGTTCACAGTGGACGCAGTATTTT
CASSRSQWTQYF
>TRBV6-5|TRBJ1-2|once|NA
TGTGCCAGCCGAAGGGGGAACTATGGCTACACCTTC
CASRRGNYGYTF
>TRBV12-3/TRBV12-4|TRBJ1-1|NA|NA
TGTGCCAGCAGCCCCGGACTTGGAAAAGCTTTCTTT
CASSPGLGKAFF
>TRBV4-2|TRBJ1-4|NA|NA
TGTGCCAGCAGCCCCAACCCCCCGACAGGAGGTGGAGAAAAACTGTTTTTT
CASSPNPPTGGGEKLFF
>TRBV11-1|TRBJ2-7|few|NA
TGTGCCAGCCGCCAAAAGGGGACAAACTACGAGCAGTACTTC
CASRQKGTNYEQYF
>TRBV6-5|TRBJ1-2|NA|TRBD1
TGTGCCAGCAGCAAGGGGGCCTATGGCTACACCTTC
CASSKGAYGYTF
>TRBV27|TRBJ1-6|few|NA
TGTGCCAGCAGTTCCCGGGAGACGCCAAATTCACCCCTCCACTTT
CASSSRETPNSPLHF
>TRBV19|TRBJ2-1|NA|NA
TGTGCCAGTAGTATCGGAGGAGGTTTGGGCAATGAGCAGTTCTTC
CASSIGGGLGNEQFF
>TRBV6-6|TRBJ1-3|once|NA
TGTGCCAGCAGTCAATCCCTCACCAAAGTTCCGGGTACGTTGGGAAACACCATATATTTT
CASSQSLTKVPGTLGNTIYF
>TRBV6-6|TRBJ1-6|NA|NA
TGTGCCAGCAGTTCGGTGTCTGATTCACCCCTCCACTTT
CASSSVSDSPLHF
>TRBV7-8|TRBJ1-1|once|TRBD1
TGTGCCAGCAGCGCTGGACAGGGGAACTTTATCCCTTTTGAAGCTTTCTTT
CASSAGQGNFIPFEAFF
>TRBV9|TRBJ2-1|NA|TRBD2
TGTGCCAGCAACCCGGGGGGTGGCTACAATGAGCAGTTCTTC
CASNPGGGYNEQFF